These 21 T cell receptor beta chains originate from one sample sequenced in a study of CXCR3-negative and CXCR3-positive naive CD8 T cells. Notes on the study in general: Against CXCR3-negative naive cells, CXCR3-positive naive cells showed more hydrophobic TRB CDR3s.

Their antigens remain unidentified. Libraries of TRB cDNA were made by 5' RACE and carried UMIs. For each CDR3 protein, TCRdb gives one entry from its re-call of the 5' RACE reads, without DNA. The sample holds under 85,000 distinct CDR3 sequences. The sequencing input was naive CXCR3+ CD8+ T cells from blood. Subset indicated: CD45RO-CCR7+CD27+CD95- naive CD8+ T cells expressing CXCR3 (TNR3+). The receptors were gathered from a human donor in good health. Some clones in this sample may be carry-over from other donors' samples.

The chain uses TRBV6-5 and TRBJ1-5; without DNA, the TCRdb call of TRBD1 cannot be checked. Germline CDR1 is MNHEY and CDR2 is SVGAGI. The CDR3 has 14 amino acids. Here the CDR3 reads CALLRGWGNQPQHF.

The chain carries TRBV19 and TRBJ1-1; the TCRdb call, TRBD1, lacks DNA for checking. From germline, CDR1 is LNHDA and CDR2 SQIVND (reference sequence). This CDR3 is 14 amino acids long. The CDR3 is CASSFGGVNTEAFF.

The rearrangement joins TRBV12-3 or TRBV12-4 to TRBJ2-7; the D gene TCRdb calls, TRBD2, cannot be checked with no DNA. The CDR3 covers 16 residues. The CDR3 loop reads CASSPSRLAGAYEQYF.

The V call is TRBV4-1, the J call TRBJ1-5. The CDR3 sequence is 17 residues long. Germline CDR1 and CDR2: MGHRA and YSYEKL. CDR3 protein: CASSQPTQHLSNQPQHF.

The rearrangement links TRBV5-1 to TRBJ2-1; TCRdb returns TRBD2, unconfirmable since there is no DNA. The length of the CDR3 is 14 residues. Germline CDR1 SGHRS, CDR2 YFSETQ. The CDR3 is CASSLTSNGNEQFF. The variable domain in full, with the rest retrieved from reference TRBV5-1 and TRBJ2-1, is KAGVTQTPRYLIKTRGQQVTLSCSPISGHRSVSWYQQTPGQGLQFLFEYFSETQRNKGNFPGRFSGRQFSNSRSEMNVSTLELGDSALYLCASSLTSNGNEQFFGPGTRLTVL.

This chain connects TRBV15 to TRBJ1-1. The CDR3 contains 13 residues. Germline V gene data show CDR1 as LNHNV and CDR2 as YYDKDF (reference sequence). CDR3 loop: CATSSPENTEAFF. Together with reference TRBV15 and TRBJ1-1, the CDR3 gives the full variable domain: DAMVIQNPRYQVTQFGKPVTLSCSQTLNHNVMYWYQQKSSQAPKLLFHYYDKDFNNEADTPDNFQSRRPNTSFCFLDIRSPGLGDTAMYLCATSSPENTEAFFGQGTRLTVV.

V usage is TRBV7-2 and J usage is TRBJ2-3; the D call from TCRdb, TRBD2, cannot be confirmed without DNA. This CDR3 spans 15 amino acids. Per germline, CDR1 SGHTA and CDR2 FQGNSA. CDR3 sequence: CASSGGGMALDTQYF. Together with reference TRBV7-2 and TRBJ2-3, the CDR3 gives the full variable domain: GAGVSQSPSNKVTEKGKDVELRCDPISGHTALYWYRQSLGQGLEFLIYFQGNSAPDKSGLPSDRFSAERTGGSVSTLTIQRTQQEDSAVYLCASSGGGMALDTQYFGPGTRLTVL.

V and J are TRBV7-9 and TRBJ1-5; the D call from TCRdb, TRBD1, cannot be confirmed without DNA. Germline-derived CDR1 and CDR2 are SEHNR and FQNEAQ (reference sequence). The CDR3 covers 14 residues. The CDR3 loop is CASSSTGGWQPQHF.

This chain connects TRBV3-1 to TRBJ1-4. The germline V gene encodes CDR1 LGHDT and CDR2 YNNKEL (reference sequence). The CDR3 totals 16 residues. The chain's CDR3 is CASSYSSGLFNEKLFF.

The rearrangement joins TRBV4-2 to TRBJ1-1. The CDR3 length is 14 residues. From germline, CDR1 is LGHNA and CDR2 YNFKEQ. The CDR3 here is CASSPGGENTEAFF.

The chain links TRBV28 to TRBJ2-6; TCRdb's D gene call, TRBD1, goes unchecked for lack of DNA. Germline CDR1 and CDR2: MDHEN and SYDVKM. CDR3 length: 18 amino acids. CDR3 in amino acids: CASSLEGAVLSGANVLTF.

The chain links TRBV29-1 to TRBJ1-4; TCRdb reports TRBD1, a call that lacks DNA to check it against. The V gene's germline CDR1 is SQVTM and CDR2 ANQGSEA. This CDR3 spans 15 amino acids. CDR3 loop: CSVEDLGTGNEKLFF.

The chain recombines TRBV5-4 with TRBJ2-7; TCRdb's D call, TRBD1, is unchecked because there is no DNA. From germline, CDR1 is SGHNT and CDR2 YYREEE (reference sequence). The CDR3 length is 14 residues. The CDR3 is CASSPGQGFYEQYF.

This sequence joins TRBV29-1 and TRBJ2-7; TCRdb's D call, TRBD1, is unchecked because there is no DNA. Per germline, CDR1 SQVTM and CDR2 ANQGSEA. The CDR3 length is 11 residues. The CDR3 protein is CSVRRGYEQYF.

The genes are TRBV12-3 or TRBV12-4 and TRBJ2-7; checking the TCRdb D call of TRBD1 is not possible without DNA. The CDR3 runs to 13 residues. CDR3 loop: CASSGTGADEQYF.

The chain links TRBV15 to TRBJ2-5; checking the TCRdb D call of TRBD1 is not possible without DNA. The CDR3 sequence is 12 residues long. Per germline, CDR1 LNHNV and CDR2 YYDKDF (reference sequence). The CDR3 loop reads CATSRVRAAQYF.

The CDR3 region is CASSMSTDTQYF. The chain carries TRBV19 and TRBJ2-3. This CDR3 contains 12 residues. Germline CDR1 is LNHDA and CDR2 is SQIVND (reference sequence).

The chain carries TRBV27 and TRBJ2-7; without DNA, the TCRdb call of TRBD2 cannot be checked. This CDR3 region has 17 residues. Germline V lookup: CDR1 MNHEY, CDR2 SMNVEV (reference sequence). The CDR3 spells CASSLSRGDYRSYEQYF.

This CDR3 reads CASSSNTGQYEQYF. V and J are TRBV7-9 and TRBJ2-7; TCRdb gives TRBD1 as the D gene, but with no DNA this cannot be confirmed. There are 14 residues in the CDR3. Germline-derived CDR1 and CDR2 are SEHNR and FQNEAQ (reference sequence).

The chain joins TRBV6-1 to TRBJ2-7. The germline V gene encodes CDR1 MNHNS and CDR2 SASEGT. The CDR3 covers 13 residues. CDR3 sequence reads: CASSELTSYEQYF.

The chain has TRBV23-1 and TRBJ2-1; lacking DNA, the TRBD1 call made by TCRdb goes unchecked. TRBV23-1 is filed as an ORF, its function uncertain. The CDR3 runs 18 residues. The CDR3 is CAKVWASYPRGWHNEQFF.